The rows below give T cell receptor beta chains drawn from one sample of a study of blood T cells in healthy people across ages. Each CDR3 protein is one row after TCRdb ran MiXCR on the 5' RACE reads. The sample includes about a million distinct CDR3 sequences, roughly 50% of them seen just once. Sequenced sample: blood. All receptors come from a man between 25 and 39 years old in good health. Each CDR3 is given with its conserved first and last residue. The order of the fields is J gene, V gene, clone size, D gene, CDR3 protein, CDR3 DNA. The D gene is left open where the match is weak. Size is stated for part of the rows, as once, few or many counts, or as a class when the clone is expanded.

TRBJ2-2 | TRBV7-2 | once | NA | CAGSFTSKTGELFF | TGTGCCGGCAGCTTCACTAGCAAAACCGGGGAGTTGTTTTTT
TRBJ2-2 | TRBV29-1 | NA | NA | CSVESPGVGTGELFF | TGCAGCGTTGAATCCCCAGGGGTCGGGACCGGGGAGCTGTTTTTT
TRBJ1-4 | TRBV10-3 | NA | NA | CAISEGGTGNEKLFF | TGTGCCATCAGTGAAGGTGGGACGGGAAATGAAAAACTGTTTTTT
TRBJ2-3 | TRBV20-1 | NA | TRBD2 | CSATIGGAGDTQYF | TGCAGTGCTACTATCGGGGGGGCGGGGGATACGCAGTATTTT
TRBJ2-5 | TRBV11-3 | NA | TRBD2 | CASSLNQRTSGGLQETQYF | TGTGCCAGCAGCTTAAACCAACGTACTAGCGGGGGGTTACAAGAGACCCAGTACTTC
TRBJ2-2 | TRBV7-9 | NA | NA | CASSPGSGELFF | TGTGCCAGCAGCCCAGGGTCCGGGGAGCTGTTTTTT
TRBJ2-5 | TRBV11-3 | few | TRBD1 | CASSFGQGGEETQYF | TGTGCCAGCAGCTTTGGACAGGGAGGCGAAGAGACCCAGTACTTC
TRBJ1-2 | TRBV20-1 | few | TRBD1 | CSARGGAGGLRTYGYTF | TGCAGTGCTAGGGGCGGGGCAGGGGGACTCCGAACCTATGGCTACACCTTC
TRBJ1-1 | TRBV9 | NA | NA | CASSVAPGNTEAFF | TGTGCCAGCAGCGTAGCACCGGGGAACACTGAAGCTTTCTTT
TRBJ2-2 | TRBV29-1 | few | NA | CSAQRGGELFF | TGCAGCGCCCAGAGGGGCGGGGAGCTGTTTTTT
TRBJ2-7 | TRBV4-1 | few | TRBD2 | CASSPRLAGGLVYEQYF | TGCGCCAGCAGTCCCAGACTAGCGGGGGGGCTTGTCTACGAGCAGTACTTC
TRBJ1-1 | TRBV29-1 | NA | NA | CSVAGTTGGTEAFF | TGCAGCGTTGCCGGAACAACAGGCGGGACTGAAGCTTTCTTT
TRBJ2-7 | TRBV20-1 | NA | TRBD1 | CSSNGQGLTYEQYF | TGCAGTTCAAACGGACAGGGGCTAACCTACGAGCAGTACTTC
TRBJ1-5 | TRBV28 | few | TRBD1 | CASSFRGLHQPQHF | TGTGCCAGCAGTTTCAGGGGGCTTCATCAGCCCCAGCATTTT
TRBJ2-1 | TRBV3-1 | few | NA | CASSPITSGARNNEQFF | TGTGCCAGCAGCCCTATAACCTCGGGGGCGCGAAACAATGAGCAGTTCTTC
TRBJ2-2 | TRBV6-2/TRBV6-3 | NA | NA | CASRQGSNTGELFF | TGTGCCAGCAGACAGGGCTCGAACACCGGGGAGCTGTTTTTT
TRBJ1-4 | TRBV5-1 | NA | NA | CASSLSGVSEKLFF | TGCGCCAGCAGCTTGTCGGGAGTAAGTGAAAAACTGTTTTTT
TRBJ2-3 | TRBV5-5 | NA | TRBD2 | CASSLGQGGPDTQYF | TGTGCCAGCAGCTTAGGGCAGGGAGGGCCAGATACGCAGTATTTT
TRBJ1-1 | TRBV18 | NA | NA | CASFPIVPRTNSNTEAFF | TGTGCCAGCTTCCCGATCGTTCCCCGGACGAACTCGAACACTGAAGCTTTCTTT
TRBJ1-5 | TRBV12-3/TRBV12-4 | NA | NA | CASSLASGIGNQPQHF | TGTGCCAGCAGTTTGGCGTCCGGGATTGGGAATCAGCCCCAGCATTTT